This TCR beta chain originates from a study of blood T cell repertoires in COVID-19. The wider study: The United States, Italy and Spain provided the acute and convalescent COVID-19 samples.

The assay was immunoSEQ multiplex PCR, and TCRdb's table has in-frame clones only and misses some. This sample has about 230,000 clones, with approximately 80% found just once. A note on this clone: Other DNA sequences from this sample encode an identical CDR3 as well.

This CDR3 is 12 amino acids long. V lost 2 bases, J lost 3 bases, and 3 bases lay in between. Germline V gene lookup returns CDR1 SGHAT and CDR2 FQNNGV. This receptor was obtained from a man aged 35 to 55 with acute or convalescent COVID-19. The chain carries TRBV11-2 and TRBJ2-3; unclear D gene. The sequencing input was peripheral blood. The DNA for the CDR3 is TGTGCCAGCAGCTTAATAACAGATACGCAGTATTTT. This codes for CASSLITDTQYF.